This T cell receptor (beta chain) appears in the sequencing data of a study of blood T cell repertoires in COVID-19. Produced via immunoSEQ multiplex PCR; TCRdb's table is partial and in-frame only. The sample has about 380,000 clones, about 90% seen once. Germline V CDR1 and CDR2: SGHNT, YENEEA. Trimming took 8 bases from V and 7 from J; bases not matched to a gene: 9. This CDR3 comprises 13 residues. Material for sequencing was PBMCs or T cells enriched from blood (not recorded which). The clonotype was recovered from a man between 25 and 39 years old who had recovered from COVID-19. The V gene is TRBV11-3, the J gene TRBJ1-2, with 8 bases lining up with TRBD1. CDR3 in amino acids: CASPITGGSGYTF. The CDR3 DNA is TGTGCCAGCCCGATCACAGGGGGAAGTGGCTACACCTTC.